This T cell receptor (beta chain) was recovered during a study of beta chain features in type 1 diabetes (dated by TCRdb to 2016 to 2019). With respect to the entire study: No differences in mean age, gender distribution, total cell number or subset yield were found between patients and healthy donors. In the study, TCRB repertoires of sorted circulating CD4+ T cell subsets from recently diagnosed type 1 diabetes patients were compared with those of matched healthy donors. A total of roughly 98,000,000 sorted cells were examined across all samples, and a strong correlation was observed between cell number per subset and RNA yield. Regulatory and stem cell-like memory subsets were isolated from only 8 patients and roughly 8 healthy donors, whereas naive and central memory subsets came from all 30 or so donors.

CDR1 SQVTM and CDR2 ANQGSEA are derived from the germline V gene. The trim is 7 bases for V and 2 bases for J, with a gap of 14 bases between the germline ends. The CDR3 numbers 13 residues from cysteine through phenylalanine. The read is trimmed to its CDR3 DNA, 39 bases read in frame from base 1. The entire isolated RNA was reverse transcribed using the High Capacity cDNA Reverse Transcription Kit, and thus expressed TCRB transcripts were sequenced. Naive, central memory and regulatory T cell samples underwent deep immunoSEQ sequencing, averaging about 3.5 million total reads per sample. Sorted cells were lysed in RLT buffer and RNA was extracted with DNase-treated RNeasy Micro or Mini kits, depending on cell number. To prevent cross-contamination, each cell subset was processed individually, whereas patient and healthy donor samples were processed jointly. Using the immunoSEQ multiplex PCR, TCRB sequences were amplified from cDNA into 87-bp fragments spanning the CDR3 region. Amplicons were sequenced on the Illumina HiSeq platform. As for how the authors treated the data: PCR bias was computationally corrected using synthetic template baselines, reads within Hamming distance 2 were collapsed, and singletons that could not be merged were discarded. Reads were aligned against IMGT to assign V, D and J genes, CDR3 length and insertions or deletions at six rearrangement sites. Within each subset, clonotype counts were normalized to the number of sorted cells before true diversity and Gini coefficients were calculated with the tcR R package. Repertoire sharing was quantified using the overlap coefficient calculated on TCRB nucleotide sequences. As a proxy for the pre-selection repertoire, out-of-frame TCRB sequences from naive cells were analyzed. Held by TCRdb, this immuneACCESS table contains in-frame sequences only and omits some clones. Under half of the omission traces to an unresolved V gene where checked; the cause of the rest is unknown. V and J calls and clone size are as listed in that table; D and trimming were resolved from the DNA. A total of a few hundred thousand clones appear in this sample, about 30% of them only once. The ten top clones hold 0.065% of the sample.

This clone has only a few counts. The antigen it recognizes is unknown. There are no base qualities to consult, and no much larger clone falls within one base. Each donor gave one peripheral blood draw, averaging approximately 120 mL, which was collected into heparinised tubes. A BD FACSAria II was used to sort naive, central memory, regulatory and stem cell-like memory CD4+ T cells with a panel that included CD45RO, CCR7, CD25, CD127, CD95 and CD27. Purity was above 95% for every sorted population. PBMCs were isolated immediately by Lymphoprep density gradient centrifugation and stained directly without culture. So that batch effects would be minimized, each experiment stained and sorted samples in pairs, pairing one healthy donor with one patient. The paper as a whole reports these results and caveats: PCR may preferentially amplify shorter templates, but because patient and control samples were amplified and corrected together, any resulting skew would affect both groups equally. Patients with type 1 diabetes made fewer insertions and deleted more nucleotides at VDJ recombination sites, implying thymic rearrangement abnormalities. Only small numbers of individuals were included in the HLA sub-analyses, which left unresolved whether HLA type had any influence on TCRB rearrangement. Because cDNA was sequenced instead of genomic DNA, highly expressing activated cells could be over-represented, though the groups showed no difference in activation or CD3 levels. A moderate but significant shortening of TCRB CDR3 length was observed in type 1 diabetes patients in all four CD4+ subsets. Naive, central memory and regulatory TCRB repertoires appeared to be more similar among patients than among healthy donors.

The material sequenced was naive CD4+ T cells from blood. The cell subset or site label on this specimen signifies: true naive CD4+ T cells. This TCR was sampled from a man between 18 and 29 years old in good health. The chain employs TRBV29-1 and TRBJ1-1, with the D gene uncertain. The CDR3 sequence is CSGRWQLNTEAFF. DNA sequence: TGCAGCGGGAGGTGGCAGCTCAACACTGAAGCTTTCTTT.